This entry features one T cell receptor (beta chain) sequence. Its antigen specificity is not known. One base away there is no much larger clone; base qualities are not given. TCRbeta CDR3 regions were amplified from genomic DNA by means of the immunoSEQ Assay, a bias-controlled multiplex PCR. Processing in the source paper ran as follows. The number of nucleated cells in each sample was estimated by amplification of reference gene primers within the assay. To quantify the absolute abundance of each unique TCRbeta CDR3 rearrangement, sequence reads were collapsed and filtered. For each sample, productive Simpson clonality was calculated as the square root of Simpson's diversity index over productive rearrangements. The clones in this table, taken by TCRdb from immuneACCESS, are in-frame only. Not every clone is retained; where verified, under half of the shortfall comes from an unresolved V gene, and the cause of the rest is unknown. V and J calls and clone size are those listed in that table; D and trimming were worked out from the DNA. The sample table lists approximately 140,000 clones, about nine tenths of them with a count of one. Together, the top ten hold approximately 4% of the sample.

In the prospective study, participants were 18 to 89 years old, resided in 24 geographic areas of the United States, and were enrolled through a virtual design. To assign participants to cohorts, the prospective study relied on clinical history that participants themselves reported in a screening survey and a study questionnaire. Exposed participants had been in contact with someone with a PCR-confirmed or clinician-diagnosed COVID-19 case within 2 weeks of study entry. In the prospective study, whole blood, serum and a nasopharyngeal or oropharyngeal swab were collected from each participant by mobile phlebotomists. Additional blood draws and questionnaires over an approximately 2-month period could optionally be provided by prospective study participants. Before DNA extraction, prospective study blood samples were shipped either frozen or at room temperature. This record belongs to a study of blood T cell repertoires in COVID-19 (dated by TCRdb to about 2020). In the study overall: Samples covering the acute and convalescent phases of COVID-19 were provided by collaborators in the United States, Italy and Spain. Samples were obtained from the ongoing ImmuneRACE study (first 160 participants) and from about 1,300 subjects provided by 6 global collaborators. Where available, HLA class I and class II types were taken from metadata supplied by the sample provider and were not determined by assay-based typing. The prospective study material was composed of cDNA or gDNA derived from T cells, B-cell-depleted T cells, or PBMCs. A de-identified subject ID, COVID-19 status, age in years and sex were almost always included in the sample metadata. Deeply sampled blood TCRbeta repertoires from subjects exposed to, actively infected with, or recovered from COVID-19 were included in the dataset. The repertoires were released in a freely available public database intended as a resource for research on the immune response to SARS-CoV-2. What the authors observed across the whole study: Clinical and demographic metadata were provided uncurated, with the amount varying by source and participant.

The cysteine opens and the phenylalanine closes a CDR3 of 16 amino acids. The kept DNA is CDR3 alone, 48 bases in frame from the first base. The germline V end is reduced by 1 base and the J end by 2 bases; junction bases left unmatched: 4. The germline V gene yields SGHTA for CDR1 and FQGTGA for CDR2. Input material: PBMCs or T cells enriched from blood (not recorded which). The receptor was derived from a woman aged 40-49 years who had been exposed to COVID-19. Recombination connected TRBV7-3 to TRBJ1-3, with 8 bases aligning to TRBD1. The CDR3: CASSLNGQGPGNTIYF. The sequenced DNA is TGTGCCAGCAGCTTAAACGGACAGGGCCCTGGAAACACCATATATTTT.